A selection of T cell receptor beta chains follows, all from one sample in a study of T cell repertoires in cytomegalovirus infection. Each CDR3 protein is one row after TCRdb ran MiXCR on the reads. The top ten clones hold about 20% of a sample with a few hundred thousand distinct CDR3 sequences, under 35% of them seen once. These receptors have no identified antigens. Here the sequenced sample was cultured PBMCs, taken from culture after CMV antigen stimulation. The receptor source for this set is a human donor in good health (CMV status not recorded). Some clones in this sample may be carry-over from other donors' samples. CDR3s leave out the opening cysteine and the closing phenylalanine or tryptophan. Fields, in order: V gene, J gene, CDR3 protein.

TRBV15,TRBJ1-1,ATSSQMNTEAF
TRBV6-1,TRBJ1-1,ASKNVQDTEAF
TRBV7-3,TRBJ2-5,ASSLNPADSETQY
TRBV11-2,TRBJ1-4,ASSLGSGGTQKLF
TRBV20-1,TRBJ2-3,SARGDLREGILTDTQY
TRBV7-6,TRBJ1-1,ASSPSAVRVKAF
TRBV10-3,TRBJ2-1,AIQTGGGSYNEQF
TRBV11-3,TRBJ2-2,ASSLGRGYTGELF
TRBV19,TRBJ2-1,ASEASGDYNEQF
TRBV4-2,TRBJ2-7,ASSQFSGTSSGEQY
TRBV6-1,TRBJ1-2,ASSDRRAGGYT
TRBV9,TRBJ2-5,ASSPGHGTQY
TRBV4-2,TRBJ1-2,ASSQDTTGPGYT
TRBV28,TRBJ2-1,ASSLLALAASYNEQF
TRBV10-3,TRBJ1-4,AIAHSLNEKLF
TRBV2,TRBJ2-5,ASSDTLGVVQY
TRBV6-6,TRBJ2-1,ASSPLQTGNEQF
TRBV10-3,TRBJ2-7,AISEDTVKYEQY
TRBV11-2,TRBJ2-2,ASSPWGGELF
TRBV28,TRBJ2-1,ASRRKGQGSYNEQF
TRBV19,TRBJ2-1,ASSPRPSGYNEQF
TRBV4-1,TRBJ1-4,ASSQDRMEGRFWKEKLF
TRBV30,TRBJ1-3,AWSPTAPGNTIY
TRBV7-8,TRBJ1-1,ASSLKGDMNTEAF
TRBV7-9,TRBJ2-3,ASSVGQISTDTQY
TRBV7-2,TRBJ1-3,ASSLVSGSGNTIY
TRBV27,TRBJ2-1,ASSSPVGHRPPMQF
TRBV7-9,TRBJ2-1,ASSLGAPGYEQF
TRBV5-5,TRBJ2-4,ASSTGQGGNIQY
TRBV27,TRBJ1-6,ASSLVVGDLYNSPLH